Each of the 30 T cell receptor beta chains below was sequenced from the same sample in a study of beta chain features in type 1 diabetes. The authors reverse transcribed all of the isolated RNA, so sequencing captured expressed TCRB transcripts. Sequencing used immunoSEQ multiplex PCR; TCRdb keeps in-frame clones, though not all of them. The sample yields about 360,000 clones, 10% to 15% seen once. The sequenced material came from naive CD4+ T cells from blood. Receptor source: a man aged 18 to 35 in good health.

This clone was observed a handful of times. This chain uses TRBV5-4 with TRBJ2-5; possible D gene TRBD1, 5 bases. The V gene's germline CDR1 is SGHNT and CDR2 YYREEE (reference sequence). This CDR3 contains 15 residues. Trimming left V 4 bases short and J 4 bases short, with 17 bases between. The CDR3 protein is CASSLGARSGETQYF. CDR3 nucleotide sequence: TGTGCCAGCAGCCTAGGGGCCAGGTCCGGAGAGACCCAGTACTTC.

This rearrangement joins TRBV7-2 to TRBJ1-2, with a possible D match to TRBD1 (5 bases). The V gene's germline CDR1 is SGHTA and CDR2 FQGNSA. Trimming cost V 4 bases and J 8 bases, with 17 bases left between them. The length of the CDR3 is 14 residues. The CDR3 DNA is TGTGCCAGCAGCTCGGGACCGGGGGAATACGGCTACACCTTC. Translated: CASSSGPGEYGYTF.

This chain joins TRBV5-8 and TRBJ1-2; TRBD1 matches at 10 bases. Germline values: CDR1 SGHTS, CDR2 YDEGEE. The junction had 10 bases not matched to a gene; V was cut back by 0 bases and J by 8 bases. The CDR3 is 16 amino acids. Written as DNA, the CDR3 is TGTGCCAGCAGCTTGGGGGTTGGGACAGGGGAGGACGGCTACACCTTC. Its translation is CASSLGVGTGEDGYTF. The whole variable domain, filled in from reference TRBV5-8 and TRBJ1-2, reads EAGVTQSPTHLIKTRGQQATLRCSPISGHTSVYWYQQALGLGLQFLLWYDEGEERNRGNFPPRFSGRQFPNYSSELNVNALELEDSALYLCASSLGVGTGEDGYTFGSGTRLTVV.

This clone was picked up a small number of times. The chain joins TRBV9 to TRBJ2-7; 15 bases are shared with TRBD2. After removal of 4 bases from V and 5 bases from J, the junction contained 4 bases not matched to a gene. CDR3 length equals 15 residues. From germline, CDR1 is SGDLS and CDR2 YYNGEE. CDR3 nucleotides: TGTGCCAGCAGCCCGAGGACTAGCGGGGGGGACGAGCAGTACTTC. This translates into CASSPRTSGGDEQYF. The variable domain in full, with the rest retrieved from reference TRBV9 and TRBJ2-7, is DSGVTQTPKHLITATGQRVTLRCSPRSGDLSVYWYQQSLDQGLQFLIQYYNGEERAKGNILERFSAQQFPDLHSELNLSSLELGDSALYFCASSPRTSGGDEQYFGPGTRLTVT.

The CDR3 here is CASSLGPTGTGELFF. In nucleotides, the CDR3 is TGTGCCAGCAGTCTGGGCCCAACTGGCACCGGGGAGCTGTTTTTT. The chain is built from TRBV7-3 and TRBJ2-2, with no clear D. V was cut by 6 bases and J by 4 bases, with 15 bases left in between. There are 15 residues in the CDR3. The germline CDR1 and CDR2 sequences are SGHTA and FQGTGA. Complete variable domain (other parts from reference TRBV7-3 and TRBJ2-2): GAGVSQTPSNKVTEKGKYVELRCDPISGHTALYWYRQSLGQGPEFLIYFQGTGAADDSGLPNDRFFAVRPEGSVSTLKIQRTERGDSAVYLCASSLGPTGTGELFFGEGSRLTVL.

The chain employs TRBV9 and TRBJ2-2, with 7 bases aligning to TRBD1. The CDR3 length is 15 residues. From germline, CDR1 is SGDLS and CDR2 YYNGEE. J was trimmed by 4 bases and V by 3 bases; bases with no gene match: 6. CDR3 in DNA: TGTGCCAGCAGCGGATCCGGGACAGTCACCGGGGAGCTGTTTTTT. This encodes CASSGSGTVTGELFF.

This clone was observed a handful of times. V and J are TRBV19 and TRBJ2-7; TRBD2 matches 10 bases. CDR1 is LNHDA, CDR2 SQIVND, per germline (reference sequence). CDR3 length equals 14 residues. The ends lost 2 bases at V and 5 bases at J; junction bases unmatched: 3. The DNA of the CDR3 is TGTGCCAGTAGTATAAGGCTAGCGGGAGACGAGCAGTACTTC. Its translation: CASSIRLAGDEQYF.

This clone was observed a few times. CDR3 protein: CASSVLQGEGTEAFF. The CDR3 DNA reads TGCGCCAGCAGCGTGCTACAGGGCGAGGGCACTGAAGCTTTCTTT. The rearrangement joins TRBV5-1 to TRBJ1-1; D is perhaps TRBD1 (6 bases). Between the trimmed V and J ends, which lost 4 bases and 4 bases, there was a span of 17 bases. CDR3 length equals 15 residues. Germline V gives CDR1 SGHRS, CDR2 YFSETQ.

This clone has more than one count but fewer than ten. The CDR3 loop is CASSIGGQETQYF. The CDR3 nucleotides read TGTGCCAGTAGTATAGGAGGGCAAGAGACCCAGTACTTC. The chain combines TRBV19 with TRBJ2-5, with D possibly being TRBD2 (5 bases). CDR1 is LNHDA, CDR2 SQIVND, per germline (reference sequence). V was pared by 1 base and J by 2 bases, with 5 bases between. The CDR3 has 13 amino acids.

This clone was detected a few times. This chain joins TRBV7-2 and TRBJ2-6, with TRBD1 as a possible D gene (5 bases). The V end lost 5 bases, the J end lost 2 bases, and 10 bases lay between the germline ends. The CDR3 consists of 15 residues. Germline-derived CDR1 and CDR2 are SGHTA and FQGNSA. In nucleotides, the CDR3 is TGTGCCAGCAGCCGACAGAGCGCTGGGGCCAACGTCCTGACTTTC. Amino acids: CASSRQSAGANVLTF.

The chain uses TRBV28 and TRBJ2-5, with TRBD2 identical over 9 bases. The CDR3 has 15 residues. Germline CDR1 and CDR2: MDHEN and SYDVKM. V was pared by 4 bases and J by 2 bases, with 5 bases of the junction left unmatched. The CDR3 sequence is CASSSHLAGQETQYF. Here the CDR3 DNA reads TGTGCCAGCAGTTCGCATCTAGCGGGGCAAGAGACCCAGTACTTC.

This clone was observed a handful of times. The V gene is TRBV5-1, the J gene TRBJ1-2; TRBD1 matches 8 bases. V shed 0 bases, J shed 7 bases, and the junction held 2 bases outside the gene matches. The CDR3 is 13 residues long. Looked up from germline, CDR1 is SGHRS and CDR2 is YFSETQ. The CDR3 sequence: CASSLGQGAGYTF. The DNA for the CDR3 is TGCGCCAGCAGCTTGGGCCAGGGGGCTGGCTACACCTTC.

The CDR3 loop reads CAVARGYEQYF. CDR3 coding DNA: TGTGCCGTTGCTCGGGGGTACGAGCAGTACTTC. V usage is TRBV10-3 and J usage is TRBJ2-7; possibly TRBD2 for D (6 bases). V was cut by 11 bases and J by 4 bases, with 12 bases left in between. Germline CDR1 and CDR2: ENHRY and SYGVKD. The CDR3 covers 11 residues.

The V call is TRBV10-3, the J call TRBJ2-5; no reliable D call. Germline-derived CDR1 and CDR2 are ENHRY and SYGVKD. Trimming shortened V by 0 bases and J by 4 bases, and 9 bases separated the two germline ends. The CDR3 spans 14 residues. CDR3 region: CAISESVAAETQYF. CDR3 DNA sequence: TGTGCCATCAGTGAGTCTGTCGCGGCAGAGACCCAGTACTTC.

V gene TRBV29-1 combines with J gene TRBJ2-2, with 8 bases fitting TRBD2. J was trimmed by 5 bases and V by 0 bases; bases with no gene match: 2. The CDR3 has 14 amino acids. Germline lookup yields CDR1 SQVTM and CDR2 ANQGSEA. The CDR3 nucleotides read TGCAGCGTTGAAGACCGACTAGCGACCGGGGAGCTGTTTTTT. This gives the protein CSVEDRLATGELFF.

This chain links TRBV6-5 with TRBJ1-4; 8 positions agree with TRBD1. The CDR3 consists of 15 residues. V lost 6 bases to trimming and J lost 6 bases; unmatched junction nucleotides: 9. Looked up from germline, CDR1 is MNHEY and CDR2 is SVGAGI. CDR3 nucleotides: TGTGCCAGCAGCCCCGCCGGGACAGGTCATGAAAAACTGTTTTTT. Encoded protein: CASSPAGTGHEKLFF.

This clone has only a few counts. V is TRBV7-2 and J is TRBJ1-2; TRBD1 agrees at 8 bases. Germline CDR1 and CDR2: SGHTA and FQGNSA. Trimming removed 4 bases from V and 4 bases from J; junction bases left unmatched: 2. The CDR3 runs to 13 residues. The CDR3 coding sequence is TGTGCCAGCAGCTCGGGACAGGTCTATGGCTACACCTTC. This codes for CASSSGQVYGYTF.

The table lists this clone with a few counts. The chain has TRBV4-2 and TRBJ2-7, with D perhaps matching TRBD2 (5 bases). The CDR3 is 15 residues long. Trimming removed 8 bases at V and 1 base at J, with 18 bases between. Germline V gives CDR1 LGHNA, CDR2 YNFKEQ. The CDR3 bases are TGTGCCAGCCGCCGCGGCGAGGGCGGGTCCTACGAGCAGTACTTC. Translation: CASRRGEGGSYEQYF.

This clone was counted a few times. The chain employs TRBV9 and TRBJ1-4; TRBD1 might be the D (5 bases). With 0 bases removed from V and 6 bases from J, the gap between germline ends came to 12 bases. The CDR3 loop spans 15 amino acids. The germline gives CDR1 SGDLS, CDR2 YYNGEE. The CDR3 DNA is TGTGCCAGCAGCGTAGGAACAGGAGGGTATGAAAAACTGTTTTTT. Its translation is CASSVGTGGYEKLFF.

In its sample, this clone was seen a few times. The V call is TRBV6-5, the J call TRBJ2-7, with 9 bases that match TRBD2. Germline V gene data show CDR1 as MNHEY and CDR2 as SVGAGI. This CDR3 has 15 amino acids. Unmatched junction bases numbered 13, after V lost 2 bases and J lost 11 bases. The CDR3 DNA reads TGTGCCAGCAGTTACAGAACTAGCGGGCCCAGGGTGGAGTACTTC. It codes for CASSYRTSGPRVEYF.

The sample holds a few counts of this clone. CDR3: CSVDREGGNEQFF. CDR3 coding DNA: TGCAGCGTTGACCGGGAGGGGGGGAATGAGCAGTTCTTC. The V gene is TRBV29-1, the J gene TRBJ2-1, with TRBD2 matching 8 bases. This CDR3 spans 13 amino acids. The ends lost 3 bases at V and 7 bases at J; junction bases unmatched: 5. The V gene's germline CDR1 is SQVTM and CDR2 ANQGSEA.

V is TRBV7-6 and J is TRBJ2-7, with D hard to call. The length of the CDR3 is 13 residues. Germline V gene lookup returns CDR1 SGHVS and CDR2 FNYEAQ. Trimming stripped 1 base from V and 0 bases from J, with 4 bases between. CDR3 region: CASSLDSSYEQYF. CDR3 DNA: TGTGCCAGCAGCTTAGACAGCTCCTACGAGCAGTACTTC.

The sample holds a few counts of this clone. In DNA form, the CDR3 reads TGTGCCAGCAGCGGACAGCCGCTCGGTACCGAGACCCAGTACTTC. Translation: CASSGQPLGTETQYF. The genes are TRBV7-6 and TRBJ2-5, with D possibly matching TRBD1 (6 bases). Germline CDR1 and CDR2: SGHVS and FNYEAQ. The CDR3 covers 15 residues. V dropped 5 bases and J dropped 5 bases, with 18 bases sitting between them. Full variable domain (missing parts from reference TRBV7-6 and TRBJ2-5): GAGVSQSPRYKVTKRGQDVALRCDPISGHVSLYWYRQALGQGPEFLTYFNYEAQQDKSGLPNDRFSAERPEGSISTLTIQRTEQRDSAMYRCASSGQPLGTETQYFGPGTRLLVL.

This clone was detected only a few times. The chain is built from TRBV4-1 and TRBJ1-5, with 11 bases that match TRBD1. J gave up 0 bases and V 4 bases, and 8 bases lay outside the gene matches. Germline V gene lookup returns CDR1 MGHRA and CDR2 YSYEKL. The CDR3 runs to 18 residues. CDR3 nucleotides: TGCGCCAGCAGCCGGTGGACAGGGGGCCCTTATAGCAATCAGCCCCAGCATTTT. Translating it yields CASSRWTGGPYSNQPQHF.

The chain has TRBV28 and TRBJ2-7; 9 bases fit TRBD1. This CDR3 is 14 amino acids long. V dropped 5 bases and J dropped 3; count of bases not matched to a gene: 5. Germline V CDR1 and CDR2: MDHEN, SYDVKM. The CDR3 loop reads CASSSGTGFYEQYF. The CDR3 DNA is TGTGCCAGCAGTAGTGGGACAGGGTTCTACGAGCAGTACTTC.

This chain connects TRBV4-3 to TRBJ2-7; D might be TRBD2 (6 bases). The CDR3 totals 16 residues. Per the germline V gene, CDR1 is LGHNA and CDR2 is YSLEER. The ends were cut back, 0 bases at V and 4 bases at J, with 16 bases in the middle. CDR3 residues: CASSQDYAGPRYEQYF. CDR3 bases: TGCGCCAGCAGCCAAGATTATGCGGGACCGAGGTACGAGCAGTACTTC.

V and J are TRBV19 and TRBJ1-2; 7 bases agree with TRBD1. CDR3 length: 14 amino acids. V was clipped by 3 bases and J by 2 bases; unmatched bases: 3. Germline V gene data show CDR1 as LNHDA and CDR2 as SQIVND (reference sequence). The CDR3 DNA sequence: TGTGCCAGTAGTATCGGGACAGTCAACTATGGCTACACCTTC. Its protein is CASSIGTVNYGYTF.

This chain connects TRBV9 to TRBJ2-5; the match to TRBD1 covers 7 bases. Germline CDR1 reads SGDLS; CDR2 reads YYNGEE. V was pared by 0 bases and J by 5 bases, with 7 bases of the junction left unmatched. The CDR3 is 15 amino acids. CDR3 protein: CASSVAQTGRETQYF. The DNA for the CDR3 is TGTGCCAGCAGCGTAGCCCAGACAGGGCGGGAGACCCAGTACTTC. Supplemented by reference TRBV9 and TRBJ2-5, the full variable domain reads DSGVTQTPKHLITATGQRVTLRCSPRSGDLSVYWYQQSLDQGLQFLIQYYNGEERAKGNILERFSAQQFPDLHSELNLSSLELGDSALYFCASSVAQTGRETQYFGPGTRLLVL.

This chain uses TRBV5-1 with TRBJ2-6; 9 nucleotides match TRBD2. This CDR3 comprises 17 residues. The ends lost 3 bases at V and 0 bases at J; junction bases unmatched: 4. Germline CDR1 is SGHRS and CDR2 is YFSETQ. In DNA, the CDR3 is TGCGCCAGCAGCTCGCGGGAGGGCGTCTCTGGGGCCAACGTCCTGACTTTC. It codes for CASSSREGVSGANVLTF.

The chain combines TRBV7-2 with TRBJ1-1, with 9 bases fitting TRBD1. Germline values: CDR1 SGHTA, CDR2 FQGNSA. Trimming removed 3 bases from V and 3 bases from J; junction bases left unmatched: 5. CDR3 length equals 15 residues. The CDR3 loop reads CASSFTGGSDTEAFF. The DNA of the CDR3 is TGTGCCAGCAGCTTTACAGGGGGCTCGGACACTGAAGCTTTCTTT.